This TCR beta chain was retrieved from a study of shared clonotypes between healthy human individuals (dated by TCRdb to the early 2020s). Describing the broader study: A couple of women and a few men aged 18 to 49 years were included in the cohort. The study deeply sequenced blood TCR repertoires of five healthy adults to estimate repertoire size and the extent of clonotype sharing between individuals. For each donor, three plates each were used for CD4 naive and CD4 memory, two plates were used for CD8 naive, and one plate was used for CD8 memory. Between about 0.85 and 9.5 billion PBMCs per donor were obtained by leukapheresis. To increase sequencing depth and limit assay-specific biases, TCR repertoire library preparation and sequencing were carried out by different laboratories using diverse techniques.

CD8 naive samples consisted of CD45RO-negative cells that were positively selected for CCR7, yielding a CD45RA+CCR7+ population without TemRA cells. The donors were healthy, HIV-negative adults who had no recently reported acute infections or vaccinations. Only Caucasian adults living in Nashville, Tennessee, USA were represented among the donors. Blood was collected by leukapheresis, and PBMCs were isolated by Ficoll-Histopaque density gradient centrifugation and then cryopreserved in liquid nitrogen vapor phase. Purity and quantity of every magnetically sorted T cell population were checked by analytical flow cytometry. From each sorted fraction, genomic DNA was isolated and quantified by UV absorbance on a Nanodrop 2000c. As to this clone: The antigen it recognizes is unknown. The input lacks base qualities; no much larger clone sits a single base away.

Using the deep immunoSEQ assay, multiplex PCR amplified TCR CDR3 regions from genomic DNA. Genomic DNA extracted from each cell subset was distributed evenly over all wells of several immunoSEQ 96-well plates, and each plate served as one replicate. For sorted subsets, 150 to 200 ng genomic DNA, equal to 25,000 to 35,000 T cell genomes, was loaded into each replicate PCR. Purified libraries were measured with a Qubit 3.0 fluorometer, size-checked on a Bioanalyzer 2100, and measured again with the KAPA Library Quantification kit. A separate single-read 150-cycle Illumina NextSeq 550 flow cell was used to sequence each immunoSEQ 96-well plate. Per the authors' processing: Because the immunoSEQ output held only junctional sequences and lacked quality scores, the filtering could not match the filtering applied to full-length reads. To assign V/J genes and CDR3, sequences were annotated against IMGT germline references using PyIR, a Python wrapper for IgBLAST v1.9. Reads with weak V/J assignments (E-value above 1e-6), missing CDR3, stop codons, out-of-frame junctions, or ambiguous translated residues were removed. A V3J clonotype was defined by an identical inferred V gene, J gene, and CDR3 amino acid sequence. The percentage overlap between two repertoires was calculated by dividing the number of shared unique clonotypes by the size of the smaller repertoire. Three approaches were used to assess repertoire richness: RTK rarefaction, the Chao1 estimator, and Recon v2.1 estimates of unobserved clonotypes. For all TCRbeta clonotypes obtained by the gDNA method from several donors, generation probabilities were computed with OLGA. TCRdb took over this immuneACCESS table, retaining in-frame rearrangements with V and J assigned. Such tables are incomplete; in checked studies, under half of the missing clones stem from an unresolved V gene, and the remainder is unexplained. Clonal size and the V and J genes are those of that table, whereas D and trimming came from the DNA. The sample table contains hundreds of thousands of clones; only one count was recorded for roughly 96% of them. Approximately 0.2% of the sample comes from the top ten.

Study-wide findings and limitations: Because the study included only a small number of donors, the genetic and exposure-history diversity represented was limited. Even with the large sequencing depth, rarefaction of the sorted-subset datasets indicated that sequencing was incomplete. Sampling was restricted to blood, and TCR repertoires in tissues likely differ from the TCR repertoires found in blood. Compared with non-shared clonotypes, clonotypes shared by all four sorted-subset donors had higher generation probabilities. Based on pairwise subsampling, the degree of clonotype sharing among donors was expected to be affected by sequencing depth. Estimated clonotype richness was generally larger for naive than for memory subsets. Sharing across a few donors was observed for approximately 4.6% of naive CD4, over 3% of naive CD8, roughly 2.4% of memory CD4, and about 0.39% of memory CD8 clonotypes.

The CDR3, from cysteine to phenylalanine, totals 17 residues. CDR3 DNA is the only sequence kept; it has 51 bases, read in frame from the first base. Per the germline V gene (reference sequence), SEHNR is the CDR1 and FQNEAQ is the CDR2. V lost 6 bases and J lost 2 bases, and the count of bases not matched to a germline gene is 7. The source material was naive CD8+ T cells sorted from blood. Interpreted using the paper, the cell subset or site label stands for: CD45RA+CCR7+. The sequence derives from a man between 25 and 39 years old in good health. The rearrangement combines TRBV7-9 with TRBJ2-7, with TRBD2 matching 16 junction bases. For the CDR3, the sequence is CASRRGLAGGPAYEQYF. The DNA is TGTGCCAGCAGGAGGGGACTAGCGGGAGGGCCTGCCTACGAGCAGTACTTC.